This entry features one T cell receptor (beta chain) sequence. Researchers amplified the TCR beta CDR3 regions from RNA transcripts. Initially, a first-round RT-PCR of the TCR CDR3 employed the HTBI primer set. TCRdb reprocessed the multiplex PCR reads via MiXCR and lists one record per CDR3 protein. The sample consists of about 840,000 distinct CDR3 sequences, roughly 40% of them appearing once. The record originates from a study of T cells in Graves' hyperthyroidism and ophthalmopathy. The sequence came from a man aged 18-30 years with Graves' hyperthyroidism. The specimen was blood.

The CDR3 nucleotides read TGTGCCAGTAGAGAGACACTGAGGGTCCCCGGGGAGCTGTTTTTT. Translating it yields CASRETLRVPGELFF. The rearrangement joins TRBV19 to TRBJ2-2; D is perhaps TRBD2 (5 bases). The CDR3 contains 15 residues. V lost 6 bases, J lost 6 bases, and 17 bases lay in between. Germline CDR1 reads LNHDA; CDR2 reads SQIVND (reference sequence).